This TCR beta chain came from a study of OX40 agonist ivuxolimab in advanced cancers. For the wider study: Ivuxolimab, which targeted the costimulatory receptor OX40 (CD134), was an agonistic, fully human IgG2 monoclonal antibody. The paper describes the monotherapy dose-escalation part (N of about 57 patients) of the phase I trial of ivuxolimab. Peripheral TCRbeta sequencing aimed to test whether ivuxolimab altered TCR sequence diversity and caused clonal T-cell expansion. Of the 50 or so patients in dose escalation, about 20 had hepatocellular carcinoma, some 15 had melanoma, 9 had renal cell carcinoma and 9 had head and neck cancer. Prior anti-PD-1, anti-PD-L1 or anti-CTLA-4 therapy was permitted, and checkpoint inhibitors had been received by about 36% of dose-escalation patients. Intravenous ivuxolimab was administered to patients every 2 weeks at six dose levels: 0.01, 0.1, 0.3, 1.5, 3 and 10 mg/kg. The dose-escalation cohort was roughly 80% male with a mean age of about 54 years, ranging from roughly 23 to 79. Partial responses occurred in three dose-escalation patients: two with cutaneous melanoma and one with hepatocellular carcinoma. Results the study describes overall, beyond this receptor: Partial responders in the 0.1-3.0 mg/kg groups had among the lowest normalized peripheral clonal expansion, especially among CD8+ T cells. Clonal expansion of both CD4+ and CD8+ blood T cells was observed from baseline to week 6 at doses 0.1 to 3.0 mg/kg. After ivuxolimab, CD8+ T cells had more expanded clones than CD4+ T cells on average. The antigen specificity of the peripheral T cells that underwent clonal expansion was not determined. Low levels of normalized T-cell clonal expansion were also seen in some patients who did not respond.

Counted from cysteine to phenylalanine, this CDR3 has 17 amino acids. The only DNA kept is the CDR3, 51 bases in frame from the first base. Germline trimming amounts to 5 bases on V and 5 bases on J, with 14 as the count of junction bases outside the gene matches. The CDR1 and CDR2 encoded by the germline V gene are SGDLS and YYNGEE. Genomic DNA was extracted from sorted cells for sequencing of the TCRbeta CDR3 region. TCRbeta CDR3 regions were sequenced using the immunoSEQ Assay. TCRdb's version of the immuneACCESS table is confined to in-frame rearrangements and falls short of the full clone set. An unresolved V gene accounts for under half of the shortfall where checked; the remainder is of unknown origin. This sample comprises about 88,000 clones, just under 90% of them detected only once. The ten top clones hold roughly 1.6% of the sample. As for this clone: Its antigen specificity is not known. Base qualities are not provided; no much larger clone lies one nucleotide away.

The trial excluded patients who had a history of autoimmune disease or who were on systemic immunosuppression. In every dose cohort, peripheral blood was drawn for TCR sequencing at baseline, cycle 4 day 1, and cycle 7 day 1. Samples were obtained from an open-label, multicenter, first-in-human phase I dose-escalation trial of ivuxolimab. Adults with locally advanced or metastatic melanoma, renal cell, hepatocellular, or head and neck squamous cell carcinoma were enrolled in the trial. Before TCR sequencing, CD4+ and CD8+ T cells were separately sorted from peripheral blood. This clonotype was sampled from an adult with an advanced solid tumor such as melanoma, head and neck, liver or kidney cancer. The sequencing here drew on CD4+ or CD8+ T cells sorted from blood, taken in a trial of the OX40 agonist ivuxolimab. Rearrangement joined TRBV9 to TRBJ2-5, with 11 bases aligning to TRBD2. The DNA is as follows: TGTGCCAGCAGTGCCGCTCTCGTTAGCGGGGGGGCTGAGACCCAGTACTTC. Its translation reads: CASSAALVSGGAETQYF.